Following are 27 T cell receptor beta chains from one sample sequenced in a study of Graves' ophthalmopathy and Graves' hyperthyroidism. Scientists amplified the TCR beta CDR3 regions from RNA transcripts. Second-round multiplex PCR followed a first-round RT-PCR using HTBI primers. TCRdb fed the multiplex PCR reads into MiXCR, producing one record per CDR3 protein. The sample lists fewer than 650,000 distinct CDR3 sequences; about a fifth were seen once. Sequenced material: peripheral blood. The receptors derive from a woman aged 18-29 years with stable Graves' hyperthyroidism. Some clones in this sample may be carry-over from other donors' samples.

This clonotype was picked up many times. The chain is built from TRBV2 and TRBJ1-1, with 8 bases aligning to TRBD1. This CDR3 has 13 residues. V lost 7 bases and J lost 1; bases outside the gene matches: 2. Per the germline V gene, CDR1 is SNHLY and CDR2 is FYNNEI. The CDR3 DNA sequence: TGTGCCAGCAAGACAGGGGCGAACACTGAAGCTTTCTTT. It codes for CASKTGANTEAFF.

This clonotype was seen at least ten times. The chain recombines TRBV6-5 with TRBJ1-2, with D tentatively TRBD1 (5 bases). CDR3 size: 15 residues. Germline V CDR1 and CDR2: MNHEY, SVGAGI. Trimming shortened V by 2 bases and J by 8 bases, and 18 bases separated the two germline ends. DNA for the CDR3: TGTGCCAGCAGTTACGGAGTGGGGGGATCCAACGGCTACACCTTC. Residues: CASSYGVGGSNGYTF.

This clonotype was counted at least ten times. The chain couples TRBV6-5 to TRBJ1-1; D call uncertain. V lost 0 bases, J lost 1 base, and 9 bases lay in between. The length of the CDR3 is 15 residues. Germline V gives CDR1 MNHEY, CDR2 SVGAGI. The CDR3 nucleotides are TGTGCCAGCAGTTACTCGATTCTGGGGAACACTGAAGCTTTCTTT. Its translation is CASSYSILGNTEAFF.

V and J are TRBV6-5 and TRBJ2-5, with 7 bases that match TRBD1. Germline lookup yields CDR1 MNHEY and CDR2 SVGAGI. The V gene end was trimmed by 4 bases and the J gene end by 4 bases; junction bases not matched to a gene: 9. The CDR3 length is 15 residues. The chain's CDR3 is CASSSAWTGSETQYF. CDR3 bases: TGTGCCAGCAGTTCCGCATGGACAGGCTCAGAGACCCAGTACTTC.

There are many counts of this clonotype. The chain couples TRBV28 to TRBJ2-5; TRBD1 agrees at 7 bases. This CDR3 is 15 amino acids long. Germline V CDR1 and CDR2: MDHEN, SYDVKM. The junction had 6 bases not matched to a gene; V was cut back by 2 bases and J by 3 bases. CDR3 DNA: TGTGCCAGCAGTTTAAGAGACAGGGTCGAAGAGACCCAGTACTTC. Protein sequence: CASSLRDRVEETQYF. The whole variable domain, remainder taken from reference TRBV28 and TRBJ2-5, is DVKVTQSSRYLVKRTGEKVFLECVQDMDHENMFWYRQDPGLGLRLIYFSYDVKMKEKGDIPEGYSVSREKKERFSLILESASTNQTSMYLCASSLRDRVEETQYFGPGTRLLVL.

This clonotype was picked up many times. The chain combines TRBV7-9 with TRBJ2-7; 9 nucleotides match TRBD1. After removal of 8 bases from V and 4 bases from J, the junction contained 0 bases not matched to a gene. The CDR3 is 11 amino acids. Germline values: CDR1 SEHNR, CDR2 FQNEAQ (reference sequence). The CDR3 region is CASDRGYEQYF. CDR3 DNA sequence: TGTGCCAGCGACAGGGGGTACGAGCAGTACTTC.

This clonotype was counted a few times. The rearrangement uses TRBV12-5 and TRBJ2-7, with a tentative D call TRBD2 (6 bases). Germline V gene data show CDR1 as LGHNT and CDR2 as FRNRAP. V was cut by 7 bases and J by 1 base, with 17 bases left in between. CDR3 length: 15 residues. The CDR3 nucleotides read TGTGCTAGTGCCCCTGGAGGGGCTTTGTCCTACGAGCAGTACTTC. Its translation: CASAPGGALSYEQYF.

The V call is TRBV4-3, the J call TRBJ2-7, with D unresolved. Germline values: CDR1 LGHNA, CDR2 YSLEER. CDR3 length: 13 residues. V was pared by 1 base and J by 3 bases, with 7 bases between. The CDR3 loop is CASSQATRYEQYF. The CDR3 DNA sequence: TGCGCCAGCAGCCAAGCCACCCGCTACGAGCAGTACTTC.

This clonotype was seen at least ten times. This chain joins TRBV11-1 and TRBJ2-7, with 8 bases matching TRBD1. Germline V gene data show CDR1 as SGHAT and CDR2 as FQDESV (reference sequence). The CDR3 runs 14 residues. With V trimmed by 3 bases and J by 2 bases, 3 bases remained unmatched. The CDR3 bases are TGTGCCAGCAGCTTCCGGGACAGGCCCTACGAGCAGTACTTC. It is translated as CASSFRDRPYEQYF.

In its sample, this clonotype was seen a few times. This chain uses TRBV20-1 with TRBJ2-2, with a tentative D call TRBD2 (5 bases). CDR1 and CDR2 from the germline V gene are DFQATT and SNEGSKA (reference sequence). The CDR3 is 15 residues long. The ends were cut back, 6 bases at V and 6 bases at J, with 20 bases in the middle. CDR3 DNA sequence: TGCAGTGCCACTAGAGGGCCTGGCGGACCCGGGGAGCTGTTTTTT. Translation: CSATRGPGGPGELFF.

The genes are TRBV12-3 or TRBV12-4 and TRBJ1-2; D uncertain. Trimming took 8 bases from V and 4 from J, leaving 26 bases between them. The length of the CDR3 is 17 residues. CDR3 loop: CASGPLGLLERLYGYTF. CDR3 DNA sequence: TGTGCCAGCGGCCCTCTTGGTCTTCTCGAGAGGCTCTATGGCTACACCTTC.

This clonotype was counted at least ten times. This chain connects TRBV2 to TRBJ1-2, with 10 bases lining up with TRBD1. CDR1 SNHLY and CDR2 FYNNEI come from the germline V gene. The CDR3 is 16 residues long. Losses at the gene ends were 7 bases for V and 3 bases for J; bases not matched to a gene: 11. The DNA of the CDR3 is TGTGCCAGCACAAGGACAGGGGGTTTGGGAGACTATGGCTACACCTTC. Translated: CASTRTGGLGDYGYTF. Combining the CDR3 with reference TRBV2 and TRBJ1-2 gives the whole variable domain EPEVTQTPSHQVTQMGQEVILRCVPISNHLYFYWYRQILGQKVEFLVSFYNNEISEKSEIFDDQFSVERPDGSNFTLKIRSTKLEDSAMYFCASTRTGGLGDYGYTFGSGTRLTVV.

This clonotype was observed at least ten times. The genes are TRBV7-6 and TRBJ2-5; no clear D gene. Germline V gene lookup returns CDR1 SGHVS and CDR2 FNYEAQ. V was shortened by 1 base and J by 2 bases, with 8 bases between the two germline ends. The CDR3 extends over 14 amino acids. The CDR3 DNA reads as TGTGCCAGCAGCTTAGGGAGCCATCAAGAGACCCAGTACTTC. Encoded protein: CASSLGSHQETQYF.

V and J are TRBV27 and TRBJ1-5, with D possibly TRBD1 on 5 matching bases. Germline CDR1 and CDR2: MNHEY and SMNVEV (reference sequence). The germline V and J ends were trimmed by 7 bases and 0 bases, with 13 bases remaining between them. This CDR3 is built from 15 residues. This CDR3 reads CASTAGGNSNQPQHF. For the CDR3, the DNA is TGTGCCAGCACCGCCGGGGGGAATAGCAATCAGCCCCAGCATTTT.

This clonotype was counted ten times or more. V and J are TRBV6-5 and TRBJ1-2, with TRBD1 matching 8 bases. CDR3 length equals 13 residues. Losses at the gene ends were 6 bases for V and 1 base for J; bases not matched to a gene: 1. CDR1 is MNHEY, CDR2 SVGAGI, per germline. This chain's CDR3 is CASRTGDNYGYTF. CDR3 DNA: TGTGCCAGCAGGACAGGGGATAACTATGGCTACACCTTC.

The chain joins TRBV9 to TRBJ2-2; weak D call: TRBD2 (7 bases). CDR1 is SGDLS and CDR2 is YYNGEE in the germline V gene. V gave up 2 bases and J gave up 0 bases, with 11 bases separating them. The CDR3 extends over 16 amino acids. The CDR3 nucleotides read TGTGCCAGCAGCGTGGGCGGGGGCCCGAACACCGGGGAGCTGTTTTTT. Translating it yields CASSVGGGPNTGELFF.

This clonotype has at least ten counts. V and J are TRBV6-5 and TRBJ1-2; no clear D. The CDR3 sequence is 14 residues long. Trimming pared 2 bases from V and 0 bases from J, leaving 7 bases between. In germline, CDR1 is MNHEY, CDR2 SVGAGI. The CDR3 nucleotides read TGTGCCAGCAGTTACATAATAGCTAACTATGGCTACACCTTC. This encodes CASSYIIANYGYTF.

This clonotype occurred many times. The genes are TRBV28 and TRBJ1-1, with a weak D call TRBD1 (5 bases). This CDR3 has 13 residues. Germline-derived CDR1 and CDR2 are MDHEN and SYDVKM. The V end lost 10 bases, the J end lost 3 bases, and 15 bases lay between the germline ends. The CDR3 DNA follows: TGTGCCACCAACCCGCGGGGGTACACTGAAGCTTTCTTT. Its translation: CATNPRGYTEAFF.

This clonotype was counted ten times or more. Here the CDR3 DNA reads TGCAGTGCCATCCACAGGGGGCAGGAGACCCAGTACTTC. Translated, it gives CSAIHRGQETQYF. This chain uses TRBV20-1 with TRBJ2-5; TRBD1 matches at 9 bases. The CDR3 loop spans 13 amino acids. V trimming: 6 bases; J trimming: 5 bases; junction bases outside the gene matches: 7. Looked up from germline, CDR1 is DFQATT and CDR2 is SNEGSKA (reference sequence).

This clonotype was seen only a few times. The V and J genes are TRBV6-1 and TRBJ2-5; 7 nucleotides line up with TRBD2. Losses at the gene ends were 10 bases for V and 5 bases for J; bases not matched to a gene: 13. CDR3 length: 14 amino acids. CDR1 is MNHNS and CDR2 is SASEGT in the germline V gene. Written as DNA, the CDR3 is TGTGCCATCCAAGAGGGCGGGGGAGAGGAGACCCAGTACTTC. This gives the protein CAIQEGGGEETQYF.

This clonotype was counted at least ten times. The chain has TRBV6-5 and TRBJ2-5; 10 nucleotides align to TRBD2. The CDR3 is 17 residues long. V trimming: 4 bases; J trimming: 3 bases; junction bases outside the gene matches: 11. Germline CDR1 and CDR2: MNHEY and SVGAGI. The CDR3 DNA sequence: TGTGCCAGCAGTTCCTCCCTTGGGACTAGCGAGAAAGAGACCCAGTACTTC. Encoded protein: CASSSSLGTSEKETQYF.

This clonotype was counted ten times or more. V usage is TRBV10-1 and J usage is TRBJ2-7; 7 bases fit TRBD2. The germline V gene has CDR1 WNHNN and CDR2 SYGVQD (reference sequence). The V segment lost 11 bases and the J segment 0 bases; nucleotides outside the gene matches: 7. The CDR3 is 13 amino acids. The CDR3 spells CAGREEDSYEQYF. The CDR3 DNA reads TGCGCCGGGAGGGAGGAGGACTCCTACGAGCAGTACTTC.

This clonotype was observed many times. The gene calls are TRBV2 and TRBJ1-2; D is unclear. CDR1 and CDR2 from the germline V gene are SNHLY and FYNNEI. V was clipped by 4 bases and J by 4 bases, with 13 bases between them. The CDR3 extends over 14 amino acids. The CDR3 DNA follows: TGTGCCAGCAGTGGTGGCAGAAGTCTCTATGGCTACACCTTC. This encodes CASSGGRSLYGYTF.

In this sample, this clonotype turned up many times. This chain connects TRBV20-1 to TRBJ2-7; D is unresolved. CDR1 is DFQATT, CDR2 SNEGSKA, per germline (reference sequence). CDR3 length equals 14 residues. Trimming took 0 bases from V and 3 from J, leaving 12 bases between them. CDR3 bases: TGCAGTGCTAGAGATCGGAGCAGTTTCTACGAGCAGTACTTC. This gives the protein CSARDRSSFYEQYF.

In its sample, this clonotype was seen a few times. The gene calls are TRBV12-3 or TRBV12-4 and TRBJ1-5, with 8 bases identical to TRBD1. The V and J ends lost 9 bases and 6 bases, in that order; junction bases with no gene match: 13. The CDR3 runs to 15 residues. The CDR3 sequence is CASSSGTGPFQPQHF. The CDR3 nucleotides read TGTGCCAGTTCATCCGGGACAGGCCCATTTCAGCCCCAGCATTTT.

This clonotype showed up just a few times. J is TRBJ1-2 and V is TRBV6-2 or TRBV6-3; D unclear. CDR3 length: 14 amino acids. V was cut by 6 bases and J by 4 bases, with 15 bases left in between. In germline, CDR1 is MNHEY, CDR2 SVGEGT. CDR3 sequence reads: CASRTWTGIYGYTF. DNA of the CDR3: TGTGCCAGCAGGACCTGGACGGGAATCTATGGCTACACCTTC.

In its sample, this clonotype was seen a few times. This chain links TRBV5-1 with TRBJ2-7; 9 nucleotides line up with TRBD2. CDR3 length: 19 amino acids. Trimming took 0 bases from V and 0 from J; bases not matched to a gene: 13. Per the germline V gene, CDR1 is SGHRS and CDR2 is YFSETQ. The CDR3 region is CASSLAWRQRGDLSYEQYF. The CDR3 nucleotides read TGCGCCAGCAGCTTGGCCTGGCGGCAGCGGGGGGACCTCTCCTACGAGCAGTACTTC.